These 18 T cell receptor beta chains share one sample of origin, sequenced in a study of OX40 agonist ivuxolimab in advanced cancers. Library generation was performed with the immunoSEQ multiplex PCR assay. Held by TCRdb, this immuneACCESS table contains in-frame sequences only and omits some clones. Under half of the omission traces to an unresolved V gene where checked; the cause of the rest is unknown. The sample yields 35,000 to 40,000 clones; approximately 86% were counted once. Together, the top ten hold 2.4% of the sample. Here the sequenced sample was CD4+ or CD8+ T cells sorted from blood, taken in a trial of the OX40 agonist ivuxolimab. These receptors were obtained from an adult with an advanced solid tumor such as melanoma, head and neck, liver or kidney cancer.

This clone was counted once. The J gene is TRBJ1-6, the V gene TRBV6-6; no reliable D call. The germline V and J ends were trimmed by 6 bases and 14 bases, with 20 bases remaining between them. This CDR3 is built from 14 residues. Per the germline V gene, CDR1 is MNHNY and CDR2 is SVGAGI (reference sequence). This CDR3 is CASSVLMEVVTLHF. In DNA form, the CDR3 reads TGTGCCAGCAGCGTACTCATGGAGGTTGTCACCCTCCACTTT.

The chain combines TRBV5-1 with TRBJ1-6; D gene ambiguous. Germline loops: CDR1 SGHRS, CDR2 YFSETQ. The V end lost 3 bases, the J end lost 13 bases, and 20 bases lay between the germline ends. The CDR3 consists of 15 residues. The CDR3 is CASSSPGDRGSPLHF. The DNA of the CDR3 is TGCGCCAGCAGCTCCCCCGGGGATCGAGGCTCTCCCCTCCACTTT. The complete variable domain, with remaining parts taken from reference TRBV5-1 and TRBJ1-6, reads KAGVTQTPRYLIKTRGQQVTLSCSPISGHRSVSWYQQTPGQGLQFLFEYFSETQRNKGNFPGRFSGRQFSNSRSEMNVSTLELGDSALYLCASSSPGDRGSPLHFGNGTRLTVT.

The genes are TRBV4-1 and TRBJ2-2, with D possibly being TRBD1 or TRBD2 (6 bases each). The germline V gene has CDR1 MGHRA and CDR2 YSYEKL. V dropped 0 bases and J dropped 4 bases, with 21 bases sitting between them. The CDR3 loop spans 19 amino acids. CDR3: CASSQEDDLGGHITGELFF. The CDR3 region has the DNA TGCGCCAGCAGCCAAGAAGACGACTTAGGGGGGCATATCACCGGGGAGCTGTTTTTT.

Points on this clone: One junction end does not reproduce the germline sequence, and a read error may be involved. The chain uses TRBV7-9 and TRBJ2-3; 8 nucleotides line up with TRBD2. Germline CDR1 and CDR2: SEHNR and FQNEAQ (reference sequence). The CDR3 loop spans 16 amino acids. The CDR3: CASNLARLASVDTQYF. In DNA form, the CDR3 reads TGTGCCAGCAACTTAGCCCGACTAGCGAGTGTTGATACGCAGTATTTT.

The chain recombines TRBV5-1 with TRBJ2-5, with 12 bases identical to TRBD2. The closer fit of TRBJ2-7 to the DNA end suggests the J call may be wrong. Germline lookup yields CDR1 SGHRS and CDR2 YFSETQ. There are 15 residues in the CDR3. CDR3 loop: CASSVLAGGFYEQYF. The CDR3, as DNA: TGCGCCAGCAGCGTACTAGCGGGGGGCTTCTACGAGCAGTACTTC.

The chain employs TRBV2 and TRBJ2-3, with 8 positions matching TRBD2. The CDR3 covers 14 residues. Trimming at V came to 3 bases and at J to 8 bases, leaving 7 bases not matched to a gene. Germline CDR1 is SNHLY and CDR2 is FYNNEI. The CDR3 loop reads CASSDRAGGGTQYF. The CDR3 nucleotides are TGTGCCAGCAGTGATCGGGCGGGGGGAGGTACGCAGTATTTT.

The chain links TRBV5-1 to TRBJ1-1; D is perhaps TRBD1 (5 bases). The germline V gene has CDR1 SGHRS and CDR2 YFSETQ. The CDR3 has 14 residues. Trimming cost V 2 bases and J 0 bases, with 8 bases left between them. The CDR3 DNA sequence: TGCGCCAGCAGCTTCGACAGCATGAACACTGAAGCTTTCTTT. This sequence encodes CASSFDSMNTEAFF.

The chain joins TRBV2 to TRBJ2-2; TRBD1 matches at 7 bases. There are 14 residues in the CDR3. V shed 6 bases and J 2 bases; nucleotides not matched to a gene: 3. Looked up from germline, CDR1 is SNHLY and CDR2 is FYNNEI. In DNA form, the CDR3 reads TGTGCCAGCAGAGACAGGGAAAACACCGGGGAGCTGTTTTTT. Amino acid sequence: CASRDRENTGELFF.

The chain links TRBV5-6 to TRBJ2-3; D tentatively fits TRBD1 or TRBD2 (5 bases each). The CDR3 runs to 17 residues. Trimming stripped 3 bases from V and 4 bases from J, with 21 bases between. Germline V CDR1 and CDR2: SGHDT, YYEEEE. DNA of the CDR3: TGTGCCAGCAGCTGGGGCTATAGGGACGGGGACCCAGATACGCAGTATTTT. Encoded protein: CASSWGYRDGDPDTQYF.

This chain joins TRBV5-4 and TRBJ1-4; 10 bases match TRBD1. Germline trimming cut 0 bases from V and 8 bases from J; bases unmatched to any gene: 7. There are 16 residues in the CDR3. CDR1 is SGHNT and CDR2 is YYREEE in the germline V gene (reference sequence). The CDR3 here is CASSLGGTGEGEKLFF. CDR3 in DNA: TGTGCCAGCAGCTTGGGAGGGACAGGGGAAGGAGAAAAACTGTTTTTT.

The V call is TRBV7-5, the J call TRBJ2-5; the table's D call, TRBD2, was not checked against the DNA. TRBV7-5 is labeled a pseudogene. This CDR3 contains 13 residues. The CDR3 reads CASSRDSPGTQYF. The DNA for the CDR3 is TGTGCCAGCAGCCGGGACTCCCCGGGGACCCAGTACTTC.

The genes are TRBV11-2 and TRBJ2-2; 11 positions agree with TRBD1. Germline CDR1 is SGHAT and CDR2 is FQNNGV. The CDR3 consists of 16 residues. The V and J ends lost 2 bases and 7 bases, in that order; junction bases with no gene match: 6. For the CDR3, the DNA is TGTGCCAGCAGCTTACGGGGGACAGGGGGGGACGGGGAGCTGTTTTTT. The encoded protein is CASSLRGTGGDGELFF.

The V gene is TRBV6-1, the J gene TRBJ1-1; D remains unclear. Germline values: CDR1 MNHNS, CDR2 SASEGT. The CDR3 has 14 amino acids. V was clipped by 6 bases and J by 3 bases, with 14 bases between them. CDR3 sequence reads: CASRVDTYYTEAFF. The DNA for the CDR3 is TGTGCCAGCAGGGTCGACACTTATTACACTGAAGCTTTCTTT.

This chain joins TRBV10-3 and TRBJ2-7; D is ambiguous. Germline-derived CDR1 and CDR2 are ENHRY and SYGVKD. The CDR3 is 11 residues long. V lost 10 bases, J lost 3 bases, and 10 bases lay in between. CDR3 coding DNA: TGTGCCACTACCTCGAGCTACGAGCAGTACTTC. This codes for CATTSSYEQYF.

This sequence joins TRBV7-8 and TRBJ1-2; D gene uncertain. Per the germline V gene, CDR1 is SGHVS and CDR2 is FQNEAQ. The CDR3 is 15 residues long. V was shortened by 3 bases and J by 4 bases, with 15 bases between the two germline ends. CDR3 in DNA: TGTGCCAGCAGCTTTCCCCCGAGCGGGCCCTATGGCTACACCTTC. Its translation: CASSFPPSGPYGYTF.

The chain has TRBV7-2 and TRBJ1-6; D possibly corresponds to TRBD1 (6 bases). The germline V gene encodes CDR1 SGHTA and CDR2 FQGNSA. Trimming took off 5 bases at V and 9 bases at J, with 14 bases between the two ends. CDR3 size: 14 residues. CDR3 in amino acids: CASSQGFSGSPLHF. The DNA for the CDR3 is TGTGCCAGCAGCCAGGGGTTCTCGGGTTCACCCCTCCACTTT.

The sample holds one count of this clone. The chain has TRBV5-1 and TRBJ2-5; 10 bases match TRBD2. Germline CDR1 is SGHRS and CDR2 is YFSETQ. The CDR3 is made up of 13 amino acids. J gave up 9 bases and V 1 base, and 3 bases lay outside the gene matches. The DNA of the CDR3 is TGCGCCAGCAGCTTGACTAGCGGGGACCCCCAGTACTTC. This translates into CASSLTSGDPQYF.

The V and J genes are TRBV5-4 and TRBJ1-1; the D gene is possibly TRBD1 (6 bases). V lost 3 bases and J lost 0, with 12 bases in between. Germline CDR1 is SGHNT and CDR2 is YYREEE (reference sequence). The CDR3 has 15 amino acids. The CDR3 DNA is TGTGCCAGCAGCTCCGAACAGGGCATGAACACTGAAGCTTTCTTT. Translated: CASSSEQGMNTEAFF.